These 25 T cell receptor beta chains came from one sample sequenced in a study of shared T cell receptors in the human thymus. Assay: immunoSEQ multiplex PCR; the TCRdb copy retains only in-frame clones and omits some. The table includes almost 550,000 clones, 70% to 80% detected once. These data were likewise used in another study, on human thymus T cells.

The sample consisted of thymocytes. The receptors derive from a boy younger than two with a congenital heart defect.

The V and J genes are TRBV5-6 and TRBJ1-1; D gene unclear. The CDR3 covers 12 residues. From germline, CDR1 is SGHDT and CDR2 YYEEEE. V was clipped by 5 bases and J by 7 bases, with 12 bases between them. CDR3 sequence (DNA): TGTGCCAGCAGGAACTTTGAGGGTGAAGCTTTCTTT. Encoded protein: CASRNFEGEAFF.

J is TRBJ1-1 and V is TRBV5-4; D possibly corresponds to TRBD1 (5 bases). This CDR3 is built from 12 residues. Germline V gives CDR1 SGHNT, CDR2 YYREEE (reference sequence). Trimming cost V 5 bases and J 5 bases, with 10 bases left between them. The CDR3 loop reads CASRSQGTEAFF. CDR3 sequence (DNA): TGTGCCAGCAGGTCCCAGGGAACTGAAGCTTTCTTT.

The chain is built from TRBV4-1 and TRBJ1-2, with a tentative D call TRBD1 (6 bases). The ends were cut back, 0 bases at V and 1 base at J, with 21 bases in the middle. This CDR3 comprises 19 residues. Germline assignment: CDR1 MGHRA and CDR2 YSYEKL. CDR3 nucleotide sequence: TGCGCCAGCAGCCAAGAGGGCCCAGGAAGGGGGTTGGTTAACTATGGCTACACCTTC. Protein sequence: CASSQEGPGRGLVNYGYTF.

CDR3 sequence reads: CASSQDGRAANEKLFF. The CDR3 coding sequence is TGCGCCAGCAGCCAAGATGGGAGGGCGGCTAATGAAAAACTGTTTTTT. V usage is TRBV4-1 and J usage is TRBJ1-4; no definite D call. The CDR3 totals 16 residues. Trimming took 0 bases from V and 3 from J, leaving 11 bases between them. Germline lookup yields CDR1 MGHRA and CDR2 YSYEKL.

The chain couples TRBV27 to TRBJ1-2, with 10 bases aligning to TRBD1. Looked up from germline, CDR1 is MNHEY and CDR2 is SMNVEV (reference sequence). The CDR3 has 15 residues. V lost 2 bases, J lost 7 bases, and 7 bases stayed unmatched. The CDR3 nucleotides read TGTGCCAGCAGTTTAGGGACAGGGGCCCATTCTGGCTACACCTTC. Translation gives CASSLGTGAHSGYTF.

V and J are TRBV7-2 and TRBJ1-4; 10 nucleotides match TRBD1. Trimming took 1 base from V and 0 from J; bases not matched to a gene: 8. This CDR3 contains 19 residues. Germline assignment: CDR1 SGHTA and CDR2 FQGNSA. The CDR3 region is CASSLGPGDRGTTNEKLFF. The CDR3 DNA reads TGTGCCAGCAGCTTAGGTCCCGGGGACAGGGGCACAACTAATGAAAAACTGTTTTTT.

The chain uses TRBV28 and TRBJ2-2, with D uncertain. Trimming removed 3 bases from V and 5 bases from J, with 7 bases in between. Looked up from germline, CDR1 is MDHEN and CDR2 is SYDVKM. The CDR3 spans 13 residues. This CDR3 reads CASSFLPTGELFF. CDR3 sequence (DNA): TGTGCCAGCAGTTTCCTACCAACCGGGGAGCTGTTTTTT.

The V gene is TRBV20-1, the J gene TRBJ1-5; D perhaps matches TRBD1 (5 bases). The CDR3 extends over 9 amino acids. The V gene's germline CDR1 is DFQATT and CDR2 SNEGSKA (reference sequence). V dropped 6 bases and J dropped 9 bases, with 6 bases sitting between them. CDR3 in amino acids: CSAGPPQHF. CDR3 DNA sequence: TGCAGTGCGGGGCCGCCCCAGCATTTT.

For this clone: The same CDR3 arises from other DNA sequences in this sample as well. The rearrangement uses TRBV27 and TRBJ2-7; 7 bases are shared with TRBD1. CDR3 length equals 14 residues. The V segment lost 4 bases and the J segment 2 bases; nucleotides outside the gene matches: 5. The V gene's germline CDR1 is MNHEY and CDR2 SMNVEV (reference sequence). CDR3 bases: TGTGCCAGCAGTTCCACCGGGACAGCCTACGAGCAGTACTTC. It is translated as CASSSTGTAYEQYF.

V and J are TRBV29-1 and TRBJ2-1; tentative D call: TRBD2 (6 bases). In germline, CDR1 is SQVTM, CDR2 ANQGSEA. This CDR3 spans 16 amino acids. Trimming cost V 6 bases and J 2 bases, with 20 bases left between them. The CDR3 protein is CSVLPFGGGPYNEQFF. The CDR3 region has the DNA TGCAGCGTGCTTCCGTTTGGGGGAGGTCCCTACAATGAGCAGTTCTTC.

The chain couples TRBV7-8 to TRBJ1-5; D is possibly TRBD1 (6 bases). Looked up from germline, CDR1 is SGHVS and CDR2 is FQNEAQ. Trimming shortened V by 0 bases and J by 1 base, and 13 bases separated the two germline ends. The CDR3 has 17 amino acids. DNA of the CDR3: TGTGCCAGCAGCTTAGCTGAGTGGGGGCGAAGCAATCAGCCCCAGCATTTT. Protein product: CASSLAEWGRSNQPQHF.

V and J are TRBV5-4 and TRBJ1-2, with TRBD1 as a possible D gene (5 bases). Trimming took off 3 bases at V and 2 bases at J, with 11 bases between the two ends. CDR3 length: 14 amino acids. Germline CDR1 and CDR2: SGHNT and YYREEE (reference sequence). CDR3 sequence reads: CASSSRVKNYGYTF. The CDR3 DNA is TGTGCCAGCAGCTCCAGGGTTAAGAACTATGGCTACACCTTC.

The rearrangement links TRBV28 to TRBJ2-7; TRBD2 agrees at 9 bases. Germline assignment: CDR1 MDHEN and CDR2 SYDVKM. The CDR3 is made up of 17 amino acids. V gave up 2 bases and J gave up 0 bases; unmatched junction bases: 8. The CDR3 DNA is TGTGCCAGCAGTTTACTACTAGCGGGTTACAGCTCCTACGAGCAGTACTTC. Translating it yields CASSLLLAGYSSYEQYF. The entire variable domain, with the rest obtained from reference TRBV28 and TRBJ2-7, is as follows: DVKVTQSSRYLVKRTGEKVFLECVQDMDHENMFWYRQDPGLGLRLIYFSYDVKMKEKGDIPEGYSVSREKKERFSLILESASTNQTSMYLCASSLLLAGYSSYEQYFGPGTRLTVT.

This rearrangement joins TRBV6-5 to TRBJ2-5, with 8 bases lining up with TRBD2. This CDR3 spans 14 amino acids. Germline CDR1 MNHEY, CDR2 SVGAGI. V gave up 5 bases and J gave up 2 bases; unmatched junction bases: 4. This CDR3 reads CASSTGGGQETQYF. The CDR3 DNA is TGTGCCAGCAGTACGGGAGGGGGACAAGAGACCCAGTACTTC.

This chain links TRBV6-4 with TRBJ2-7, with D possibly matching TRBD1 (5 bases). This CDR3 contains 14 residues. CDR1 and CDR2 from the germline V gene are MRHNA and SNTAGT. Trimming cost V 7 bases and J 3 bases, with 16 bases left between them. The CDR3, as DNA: TGTGCCAGCACCCTTGGGAATAGGGGCTACGAGCAGTACTTC. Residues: CASTLGNRGYEQYF.

In nucleotides, the CDR3 is TGCGCCAGCAGCCAAGAGCTCGACAGGGCGAGCACAGATACGCAGTATTTT. This encodes CASSQELDRASTDTQYF. V is TRBV4-3 and J is TRBJ2-3, with TRBD1 identical over 7 bases. V shed 0 bases, J shed 0 bases, and the junction held 6 bases outside the gene matches. Germline V gene data show CDR1 as LGHNA and CDR2 as YSLEER. The CDR3 totals 17 residues.

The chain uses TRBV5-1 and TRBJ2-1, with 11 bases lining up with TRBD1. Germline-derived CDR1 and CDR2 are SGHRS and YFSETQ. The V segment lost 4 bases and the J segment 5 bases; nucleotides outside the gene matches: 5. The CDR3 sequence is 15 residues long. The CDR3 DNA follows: TGCGCCAGCAGCGAGGGACAGGGGGAAAACAATGAGCAGTTCTTC. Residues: CASSEGQGENNEQFF. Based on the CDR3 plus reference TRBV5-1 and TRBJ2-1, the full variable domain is KAGVTQTPRYLIKTRGQQVTLSCSPISGHRSVSWYQQTPGQGLQFLFEYFSETQRNKGNFPGRFSGRQFSNSRSEMNVSTLELGDSALYLCASSEGQGENNEQFFGPGTRLTVL.

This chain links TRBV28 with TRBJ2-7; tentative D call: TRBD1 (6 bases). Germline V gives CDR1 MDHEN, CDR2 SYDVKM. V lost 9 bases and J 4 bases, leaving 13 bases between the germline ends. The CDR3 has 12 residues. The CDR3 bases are TGTGCCAGTAACAGGGTCGAGTACGAGCAGTACTTC. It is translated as CASNRVEYEQYF.

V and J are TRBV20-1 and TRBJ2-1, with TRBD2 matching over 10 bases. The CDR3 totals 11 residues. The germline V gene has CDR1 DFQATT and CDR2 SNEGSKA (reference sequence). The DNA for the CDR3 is TGCAGCACCGGGCTAGCGGGGGTACAGTTCTTC. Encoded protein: CSTGLAGVQFF.

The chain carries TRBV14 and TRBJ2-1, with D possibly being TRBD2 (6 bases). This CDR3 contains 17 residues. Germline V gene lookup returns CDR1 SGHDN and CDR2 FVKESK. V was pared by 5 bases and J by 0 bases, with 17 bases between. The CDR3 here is CASSCGEVWSSYNEQFF. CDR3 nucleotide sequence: TGTGCCAGCAGCTGTGGGGAGGTCTGGAGCTCCTACAATGAGCAGTTCTTC.

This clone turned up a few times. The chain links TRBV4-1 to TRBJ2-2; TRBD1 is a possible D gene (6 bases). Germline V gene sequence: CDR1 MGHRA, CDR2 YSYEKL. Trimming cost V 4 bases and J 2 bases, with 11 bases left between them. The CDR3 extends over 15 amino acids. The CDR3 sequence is CASSPLQGNTGELFF. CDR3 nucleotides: TGCGCCAGCAGCCCACTACAGGGAAACACCGGGGAGCTGTTTTTT.

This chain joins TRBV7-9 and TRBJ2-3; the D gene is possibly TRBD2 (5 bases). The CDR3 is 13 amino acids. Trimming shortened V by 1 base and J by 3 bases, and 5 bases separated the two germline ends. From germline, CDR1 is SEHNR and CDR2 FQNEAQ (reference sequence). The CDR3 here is CASSLGETDTQYF. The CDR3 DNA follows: TGTGCCAGCAGCTTAGGGGAGACAGATACGCAGTATTTT.

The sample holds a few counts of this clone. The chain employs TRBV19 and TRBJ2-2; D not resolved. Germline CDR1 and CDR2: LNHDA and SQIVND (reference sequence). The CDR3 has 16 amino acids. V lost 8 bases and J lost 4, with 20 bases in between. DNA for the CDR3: TGTGCCAGTCAAATAGTGAAGCCGCCGCGCACCGGGGAGCTGTTTTTT. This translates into CASQIVKPPRTGELFF.

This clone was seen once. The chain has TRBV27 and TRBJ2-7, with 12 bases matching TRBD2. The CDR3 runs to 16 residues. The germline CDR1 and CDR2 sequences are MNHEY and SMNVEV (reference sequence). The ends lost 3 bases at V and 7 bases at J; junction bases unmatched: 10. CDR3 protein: CASSLRLAGAPSEQYF. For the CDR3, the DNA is TGTGCCAGCAGTTTGAGACTAGCGGGAGCCCCGAGTGAGCAGTACTTC.

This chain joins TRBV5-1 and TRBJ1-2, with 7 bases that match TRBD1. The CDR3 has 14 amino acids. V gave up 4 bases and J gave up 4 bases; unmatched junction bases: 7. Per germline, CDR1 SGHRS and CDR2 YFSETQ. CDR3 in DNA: TGCGCCAGCAGCCTCAAACAGGGGCGCTATGGCTACACCTTC. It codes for CASSLKQGRYGYTF. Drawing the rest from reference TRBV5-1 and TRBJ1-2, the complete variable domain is KAGVTQTPRYLIKTRGQQVTLSCSPISGHRSVSWYQQTPGQGLQFLFEYFSETQRNKGNFPGRFSGRQFSNSRSEMNVSTLELGDSALYLCASSLKQGRYGYTFGSGTRLTVV.